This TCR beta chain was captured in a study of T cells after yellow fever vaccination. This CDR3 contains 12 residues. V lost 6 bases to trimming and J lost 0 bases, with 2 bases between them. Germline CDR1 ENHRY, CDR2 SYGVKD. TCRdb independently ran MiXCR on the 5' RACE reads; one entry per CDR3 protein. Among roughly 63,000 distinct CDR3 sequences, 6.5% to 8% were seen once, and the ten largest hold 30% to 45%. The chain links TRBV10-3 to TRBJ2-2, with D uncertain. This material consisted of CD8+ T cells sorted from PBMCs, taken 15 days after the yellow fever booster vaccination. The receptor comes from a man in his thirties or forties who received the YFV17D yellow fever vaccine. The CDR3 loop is CAISPNTGELFF. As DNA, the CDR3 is TGTGCCATCAGCCCGAACACCGGGGAGCTGTTTTTT.